This passage covers 16 T cell receptor beta chains from one sample sequenced in a study of T cells after yellow fever vaccination. MiXCR, run by TCRdb on the 5' RACE reads, gives a single entry per CDR3 protein. The sample holds hundreds of thousands of distinct CDR3 sequences; approximately 8% are singletons and the top ten take approximately 3.3%. The input for sequencing was CD4+ T cells sorted from PBMCs, taken 5 days after the yellow fever booster vaccination. The receptors here all came from a man aged 18 to 29 who received the YFV17D yellow fever vaccine.

The gene calls are TRBV3-1 and TRBJ1-1; no clear D gene. V was pared by 1 base and J by 6 bases, with 15 bases between. CDR3 length equals 15 residues. The germline V gene has CDR1 LGHDT and CDR2 YNNKEL (reference sequence). This CDR3 reads CASSQGWGLSAEAFF. In nucleotides, the CDR3 is TGTGCCAGCAGCCAAGGATGGGGTTTATCGGCTGAAGCTTTCTTT.

V is TRBV10-3 and J is TRBJ2-3, with D possibly TRBD1 on 5 matching bases. V lost 4 bases, J lost 0 bases, and 14 bases lay in between. CDR3 length equals 16 residues. Germline values: CDR1 ENHRY, CDR2 SYGVKD. For the CDR3, the DNA is TGTGCCATCAGTGGAGTTGGGGCCGCTAGCACAGATACGCAGTATTTT. This codes for CAISGVGAASTDTQYF.

This clonotype was observed many times. A junction boundary mismatches the germline segment, possibly from a read error. The chain recombines TRBV30 with TRBJ2-7; D is perhaps TRBD1 or TRBD2 (6 bases each). This CDR3 has 12 amino acids. CDR1 and CDR2 from the germline V gene are GTSNPN and SVGIG (reference sequence). This chain's CDR3 is CAGSGGSHEQYF. The DNA of the CDR3 is TGTGCTGGGTCCGGGGGCTCCCACGAGCAGTACTTC.

The chain uses TRBV29-1 and TRBJ1-3; no reliable D call. Trimming left V 4 bases short and J 5 bases short, with 12 bases between. The germline gives CDR1 SQVTM, CDR2 ANQGSEA. The CDR3 length is 13 residues. The CDR3 here is CSVGMGLRNTIYF. The DNA for the CDR3 is TGCAGCGTTGGAATGGGCTTGAGAAACACCATATATTTT.

This clonotype appeared many times. The rearrangement joins TRBV20-1 to TRBJ1-3; D is possibly TRBD1 (5 bases). V lost 5 bases, J lost 0 bases, and 17 bases lay in between. CDR1 and CDR2 from the germline V gene are DFQATT and SNEGSKA (reference sequence). The CDR3 runs 16 residues. The CDR3, as DNA: TGCAGTGCTGCAAGCTTCACAGGTGACTCTGGAAACACCATATATTTT. Its protein is CSAASFTGDSGNTIYF.

This clonotype was recorded at least ten times. The chain carries TRBV5-4 and TRBJ2-2, with 10 positions matching TRBD2. Unmatched junction bases numbered 3, after V lost 7 bases and J lost 6 bases. This CDR3 region has 13 residues. Germline V lookup: CDR1 SGHNT, CDR2 YYREEE (reference sequence). CDR3 protein: CASWSGGAGELFF. The CDR3 DNA reads TGTGCCAGCTGGAGCGGGGGGGCCGGGGAGCTGTTTTTT.

Only a few counts were recorded for this clonotype. The rearrangement links TRBV6-5 to TRBJ1-4, with TRBD1 matching 8 bases. This CDR3 spans 13 amino acids. Germline CDR1 MNHEY, CDR2 SVGAGI. Losses at the gene ends were 7 bases for V and 3 bases for J; bases not matched to a gene: 1. Here the CDR3 DNA reads TGTGCCAGCACGACAGGGGCTAATGAAAAACTGTTTTTT. Its translation: CASTTGANEKLFF.

This clonotype was counted between two and nine times. The rearrangement links TRBV11-2 to TRBJ2-2, with 9 bases fitting TRBD1. V lost 5 bases, J lost 4 bases, and 8 bases stayed unmatched. Germline values: CDR1 SGHAT, CDR2 FQNNGV. The CDR3 runs 16 residues. The CDR3 loop reads CASSPSRTGVTGELFF. The CDR3 DNA is TGTGCCAGCAGCCCCAGTCGGACAGGGGTCACCGGGGAGCTGTTTTTT.

This clonotype was detected many times. This chain uses TRBV5-1 with TRBJ2-5, with D tentatively TRBD1 or TRBD2 (5 bases each). This CDR3 region has 15 residues. Looked up from germline, CDR1 is SGHRS and CDR2 is YFSETQ. V shed 4 bases and J shed 4 bases, with 17 bases lying between them. The CDR3, as DNA: TGCGCCAGCAGCGCCACCTCCCCGGGACCAGAGACCCAGTACTTC. It specifies CASSATSPGPETQYF.

The chain couples TRBV7-2 to TRBJ1-1, with D perhaps TRBD1 (5 bases). The CDR3 has 13 residues. The V and J ends lost 5 bases and 8 bases respectively, with 15 bases between them. The germline V gene encodes CDR1 SGHTA and CDR2 FQGNSA. CDR3 residues: CASSPSWGREAFF. The CDR3 bases are TGTGCCAGCAGCCCCAGCTGGGGGAGGGAAGCTTTCTTT.

V gene TRBV12-3 or TRBV12-4 combines with J gene TRBJ2-1; 12 positions match TRBD2. Unmatched junction bases numbered 8, after V lost 9 bases and J lost 8 bases. The CDR3 consists of 14 residues. The CDR3 reads CASQLAGGRDEQFF. The CDR3 nucleotides read TGTGCCAGTCAGCTAGCGGGGGGGCGGGATGAGCAGTTCTTC.

V and J are TRBV5-6 and TRBJ2-7; D call uncertain. Between the trimmed V and J ends, which lost 4 bases and 3 bases, there was a span of 14 bases. The V gene's germline CDR1 is SGHDT and CDR2 YYEEEE. This CDR3 is built from 14 residues. The CDR3: CASSPVGRDYEQYF. CDR3 in DNA: TGTGCCAGCAGCCCCGTCGGCAGAGACTACGAGCAGTACTTC.

The chain recombines TRBV24-1 with TRBJ1-2; D not resolved. Germline V gene data show CDR1 as KGHDR and CDR2 as SFDVKD. The germline V and J ends were trimmed by 5 bases and 3 bases, with 9 bases remaining between them. This CDR3 region has 13 residues. The CDR3 nucleotides are TGTGCCACCAGTGCGACGGCTTACTATGGCTACACCTTC. Translated: CATSATAYYGYTF.

This clonotype was counted ten times or more. The chain combines TRBV6-1 with TRBJ2-1, with 8 positions matching TRBD1. Germline trimming cut 8 bases from V and 0 bases from J; bases unmatched to any gene: 6. This CDR3 is built from 15 residues. Germline loops: CDR1 MNHNS, CDR2 SASEGT. In DNA form, the CDR3 reads TGTGCCAGCCGACAGGGGTCGAGCTCCTACAATGAGCAGTTCTTC. It is translated as CASRQGSSSYNEQFF.

This chain joins TRBV4-1 and TRBJ2-5, with 8 bases identical to TRBD1. CDR3 length: 13 residues. The germline CDR1 and CDR2 sequences are MGHRA and YSYEKL. V lost 2 bases to trimming and J lost 6 bases; unmatched junction nucleotides: 2. The CDR3 DNA follows: TGCGCCAGCAGCCAAACAGGGGGGAAGACCCAGTACTTC. Amino acids: CASSQTGGKTQYF.

In its sample, this clonotype was seen a few times. The chain uses TRBV7-9 and TRBJ2-2; 9 bases map to TRBD1. Germline CDR1 and CDR2: SEHNR and FQNEAQ (reference sequence). V trimming: 2 bases; J trimming: 5 bases; junction bases outside the gene matches: 18. The length of the CDR3 is 20 residues. Here the CDR3 DNA reads TGTGCCAGCAGCTTACCCTACGATTTAACAGGGGGCGCCGGAACCGGGGAGCTGTTTTTT. Encoded protein: CASSLPYDLTGGAGTGELFF.